These T cell receptor beta chains were read from a single sample in a study of CD8 T cells in ankylosing spondylitis. TCRdb used MiXCR to reprocess the 5' RACE reads, holding one entry per CDR3 protein. Among roughly 64,000 distinct CDR3 sequences listed, 6.2% were seen once. Sequences were obtained from synovial fluid, either unsorted or a sorted T cell fraction (not recorded which). The receptor set was obtained from a male donor with ankylosing spondylitis. CDR3s include the opening cysteine and the closing phenylalanine or tryptophan. Each record gives: clone size, D gene, V gene, J gene, CDR3 protein, CDR3 DNA. D genes are given only for firm matches. Clone size is not always given. Where it is, it says once, few, many or a class for expanded clones.

size: few
D: NA
V: TRBV18
J: TRBJ1-1
CDR3: CASSPLTQQGIPMNTEAFF
DNA: TGTGCCAGCTCACCTCTGACGCAACAGGGCATACCAATGAACACTGAAGCTTTCTTT

size: many
D: TRBD1
V: TRBV6-1
J: TRBJ2-5
CDR3: CASTADRGWETQYF
DNA: TGTGCCAGCACCGCGGACAGGGGCTGGGAGACCCAGTACTTC

size: many
D: NA
V: TRBV20-1
J: TRBJ1-5
CDR3: CSARGWGFNQPQHF
DNA: TGCAGTGCTAGGGGCTGGGGCTTCAATCAGCCCCAGCATTTT

size: many
D: TRBD1
V: TRBV15
J: TRBJ1-3
CDR3: CATSRGQVSGNTIYF
DNA: TGTGCCACCAGCAGGGGACAGGTCTCTGGAAACACCATATATTTT

size: few
D: NA
V: TRBV20-1
J: TRBJ2-7
CDR3: CSARGVLNSYEQYF
DNA: TGCAGTGCTAGAGGTGTTCTCAACTCCTACGAGCAGTACTTC

size: few
D: NA
V: TRBV3-1
J: TRBJ2-1
CDR3: CASSQDLSNNEQFF
DNA: TGTGCCAGCAGCCAAGATCTAAGTAACAATGAGCAGTTCTTC

size: many
D: TRBD2
V: TRBV29-1
J: TRBJ2-1
CDR3: CSVDGGGFNEQFF
DNA: TGCAGCGTTGACGGCGGGGGGTTCAATGAGCAGTTCTTC

size: NA
D: TRBD1
V: TRBV16
J: TRBJ1-4
CDR3: CASTPGTASEKLFF
DNA: TGTGCCAGCACCCCAGGGACAGCCTCTGAAAAACTGTTTTTT

size: many
D: TRBD1
V: TRBV5-1
J: TRBJ2-5
CDR3: CASSLTGGTETQYF
DNA: TGCGCCAGCAGCTTGACAGGGGGTACGGAGACCCAGTACTTC

size: many
D: TRBD2
V: TRBV18
J: TRBJ2-2
CDR3: CASSPGGTSGVTGELFF
DNA: TGTGCCAGCTCACCCGGGGGGACTAGCGGAGTCACCGGGGAGCTGTTTTTT

size: many
D: TRBD2
V: TRBV5-1
J: TRBJ2-1
CDR3: CASSLATSGNEQFF
DNA: TGCGCCAGCAGCTTGGCCACTAGCGGGAATGAGCAGTTCTTC

size: NA
D: NA
V: TRBV2
J: TRBJ2-5
CDR3: CASSEGTQETQYF
DNA: TGTGCCAGCAGTGAGGGAACACAAGAGACCCAGTACTTC

size: many
D: NA
V: TRBV11-1
J: TRBJ1-1
CDR3: CASTKELNTEAFF
DNA: TGTGCCAGCACCAAGGAGCTGAACACTGAAGCTTTCTTT

size: few
D: NA
V: TRBV5-1
J: TRBJ1-3
CDR3: CASSPGHGNTIYF
DNA: TGCGCCAGCAGCCCGGGACATGGAAACACCATATATTTT

size: many
D: NA
V: TRBV20-1
J: TRBJ2-7
CDR3: CSARLQGDAYEQYF
DNA: TGCAGTGCTAGACTACAGGGCGACGCCTACGAGCAGTACTTC

size: NA
D: TRBD2
V: TRBV6-1
J: TRBJ2-7
CDR3: CASSSISGPPYEQYF
DNA: TGTGCCAGCAGTAGCATTAGCGGGCCTCCCTACGAGCAGTACTTC

size: many
D: NA
V: TRBV20-1
J: TRBJ2-1
CDR3: CSALRANEQFF
DNA: TGCAGTGCTCTACGCGCCAATGAGCAGTTCTTC

size: many
D: NA
V: TRBV7-9
J: TRBJ2-3
CDR3: CASSHDLDTDTQYF
DNA: TGTGCCAGCAGCCACGATCTTGACACAGATACGCAGTATTTT

size: NA
D: NA
V: TRBV28
J: TRBJ1-1
CDR3: CASSLKLTGEAFF
DNA: TGTGCCAGCAGTTTAAAACTTACCGGCGAAGCTTTCTTT

size: few
D: TRBD2
V: TRBV24-1
J: TRBJ2-5
CDR3: CATSPREKPLETQYF
DNA: TGTGCCACCAGTCCGCGGGAGAAACCACTAGAGACCCAGTACTTC

size: NA
D: NA
V: TRBV2
J: TRBJ2-2
CDR3: CASRAGPHTGELFF
DNA: TGTGCCAGCAGGGCCGGGCCTCACACCGGGGAGCTGTTTTTT

size: many
D: NA
V: TRBV12-3/TRBV12-4
J: TRBJ1-1
CDR3: CASSWQGPNTEAFF
DNA: TGTGCCAGCTCTTGGCAGGGACCAAACACTGAAGCTTTCTTT

size: few
D: TRBD1
V: TRBV28
J: TRBJ2-6
CDR3: CASTRDRGTSGANVLTF
DNA: TGTGCCAGCACCAGGGACAGGGGGACTTCTGGGGCCAACGTCCTGACTTTC

size: many
D: NA
V: TRBV20-1
J: TRBJ2-3
CDR3: CSAIDPAKDTQYF
DNA: TGCAGTGCTATCGACCCAGCGAAGGATACGCAGTATTTT

size: NA
D: NA
V: TRBV19
J: TRBJ2-3
CDR3: CASKGVGTDTQYF
DNA: TGTGCCAGTAAAGGGGTAGGCACAGATACGCAGTATTTT

size: few
D: NA
V: TRBV27
J: TRBJ1-1
CDR3: CASSTRPKRTEAFF
DNA: TGTGCCAGCAGTACCAGGCCCAAGAGGACTGAAGCTTTCTTT

size: many
D: NA
V: TRBV4-1
J: TRBJ1-5
CDR3: CASSQEDNGNQPQHF
DNA: TGCGCCAGCAGCCAAGAGGATAACGGAAATCAGCCCCAGCATTTT

size: many
D: NA
V: TRBV18
J: TRBJ2-7
CDR3: CASSPRGQSEQYF
DNA: TGTGCCAGCTCACCGCGTGGACAGTCCGAGCAGTACTTC

size: few
D: TRBD2
V: TRBV10-3
J: TRBJ2-3
CDR3: CAIRLAGEIDTQYF
DNA: TGTGCCATCAGACTAGCGGGAGAAATAGATACGCAGTATTTT

size: NA
D: TRBD2
V: TRBV28
J: TRBJ2-3
CDR3: CASSLAEGSSGSTDTQYF
DNA: TGTGCCAGCAGTTTAGCGGAAGGGTCTAGCGGGAGCACAGATACGCAGTATTTT

size: few
D: NA
V: TRBV3-1
J: TRBJ1-5
CDR3: CASSQDQWQGEFSNQPQHF
DNA: TGTGCCAGCAGCCAAGATCAATGGCAGGGAGAATTTAGCAATCAGCCCCAGCATTTT

size: many
D: NA
V: TRBV7-9
J: TRBJ1-2
CDR3: CASRLQGQTYGYTF
DNA: TGTGCCAGCAGATTACAGGGTCAAACCTATGGCTACACCTTC

size: few
D: NA
V: TRBV19
J: TRBJ1-5
CDR3: CASSIGRGTQPQHF
DNA: TGTGCCAGTAGTATCGGTCGGGGGACTCAGCCCCAGCATTTT

size: many
D: NA
V: TRBV5-8
J: TRBJ1-2
CDR3: CASSLLNNYGYTF
DNA: TGTGCCAGCAGCTTGCTAAATAACTATGGCTACACCTTC

size: many
D: TRBD1
V: TRBV10-3
J: TRBJ2-5
CDR3: CAIRPDRGNLETQYF
DNA: TGTGCCATCAGGCCCGACAGGGGGAATTTAGAGACCCAGTACTTC

size: NA
D: NA
V: TRBV5-6
J: TRBJ1-5
CDR3: CASSLGGGGIGPQHF
DNA: TGTGCCAGCAGCTTGGGAGGAGGTGGTATAGGGCCCCAGCATTTT

size: few
D: NA
V: TRBV7-8
J: TRBJ1-3
CDR3: CASTLDNPKRGNTIYF
DNA: TGTGCCAGCACCTTAGACAACCCGAAAAGGGGAAACACCATATATTTT

size: NA
D: NA
V: TRBV15
J: TRBJ1-1
CDR3: CATSRARHRTEAFF
DNA: TGTGCCACCAGCAGAGCCCGACACCGAACTGAAGCTTTCTTT

size: medium-sized
D: TRBD1
V: TRBV18
J: TRBJ1-1
CDR3: CASSSVQGATEAFF
DNA: TGTGCCAGCTCGTCGGTTCAGGGGGCGACTGAAGCTTTCTTT

size: many
D: NA
V: TRBV7-2
J: TRBJ1-4
CDR3: CASSLGALINEKLFF
DNA: TGTGCCAGCAGCTTAGGGGCACTGATTAATGAAAAACTGTTTTTT

size: many
D: TRBD2
V: TRBV20-1
J: TRBJ2-7
CDR3: CSAISGTSGAYEQYF
DNA: TGCAGTGCTATATCCGGGACTAGCGGTGCATACGAGCAGTACTTC

size: many
D: NA
V: TRBV6-1
J: TRBJ2-5
CDR3: CASSHTYLQETQYF
DNA: TGTGCCAGCTCCCACACCTATCTCCAAGAGACCCAGTACTTC

size: many
D: NA
V: TRBV10-3
J: TRBJ2-5
CDR3: CAISDRRGGQETQYF
DNA: TGTGCCATCAGTGACCGAAGAGGGGGGCAAGAGACCCAGTACTTC

size: few
D: NA
V: TRBV7-2
J: TRBJ1-2
CDR3: CASSLDAGTHGYTF
DNA: TGTGCCAGCAGCTTAGATGCCGGGACACATGGCTACACCTTC

size: few
D: TRBD2
V: TRBV28
J: TRBJ2-1
CDR3: CASSSSAGTRSGNEQFF
DNA: TGTGCCAGCAGTTCCTCCGCCGGGACTAGATCCGGCAATGAGCAGTTCTTC

size: NA
D: TRBD1
V: TRBV2
J: TRBJ2-7
CDR3: CASRDFYDRASDEQYF
DNA: TGTGCCAGCAGGGACTTCTACGACAGGGCCAGCGACGAGCAGTACTTC

size: NA
D: NA
V: TRBV29-1
J: TRBJ2-3
CDR3: CSVDPGEDGTDTQYF
DNA: TGCAGCGTTGACCCCGGGGAGGATGGCACAGATACGCAGTATTTT

size: NA
D: NA
V: TRBV11-1
J: TRBJ2-7
CDR3: CASSYPGVYEQYF
DNA: TGTGCCAGCAGCTACCCCGGGGTCTACGAGCAGTACTTC

size: NA
D: TRBD2
V: TRBV7-2
J: TRBJ2-3
CDR3: CASSSGLAGDTQYF
DNA: TGTGCCAGCAGCTCGGGACTAGCCGGGGATACGCAGTATTTT

size: many
D: TRBD1
V: TRBV19
J: TRBJ1-3
CDR3: CASSRDRGDGNTIYF
DNA: TGTGCCAGTAGTCGGGACAGGGGAGATGGAAACACCATATATTTT

size: few
D: NA
V: TRBV6-2/TRBV6-3
J: TRBJ2-1
CDR3: CASREDGASYNEQFF
DNA: TGTGCCAGCAGGGAGGACGGCGCCTCCTACAATGAGCAGTTCTTC

size: few
D: TRBD2
V: TRBV10-3
J: TRBJ2-1
CDR3: CAIRGLAFYEQFF
DNA: TGTGCCATCAGGGGACTAGCTTTTTATGAGCAGTTCTTC

size: many
D: TRBD2
V: TRBV28
J: TRBJ2-1
CDR3: CASGTSGSQNEQFF
DNA: TGTGCCAGCGGAACTAGCGGGAGTCAGAATGAGCAGTTCTTC

size: NA
D: TRBD1
V: TRBV25-1
J: TRBJ2-1
CDR3: CASSELGGDHNEQFF
DNA: TGTGCCAGCAGTGAATTAGGGGGCGACCACAATGAGCAGTTCTTC

size: few
D: TRBD2
V: TRBV11-3
J: TRBJ2-7
CDR3: CASRPQGLAGEQYF
DNA: TGTGCCAGCAGACCTCAGGGCCTAGCGGGCGAGCAGTACTTC